A selection of T cell receptor beta chains follows, all from one sample in a study of PD-L1 blockade in urothelial cancer. This table comes from immunoSEQ multiplex PCR, and its TCRdb copy is limited to in-frame clones, with some not included. The data show under 40,000 clones, with about 93% seen just once and approximately 8% held by the top ten. The sequences come from PBMCs, collected around atezolizumab (anti-PD-L1) treatment. Receptors were obtained from a man between 65 and 79 years old with urothelial cancer. Each CDR3 is given with its conserved first and last residue. Fields, in order: D gene, clone size, V gene, CDR3 length, J gene, CDR3 DNA, CDR3 protein. D genes are given only for firm matches. Size tells how often a clone was seen (once, few, many) or the class of an expanded clone, and some rows leave it out.

D gene: .
clone size: .
V gene: TRBV15
CDR3 length: 17
J gene: TRBJ2-7
CDR3 DNA: TGTGCCACCAGCAGAGATAAAGGGGGGGTCGACCCCTACGAGCAGTACTTC
CDR3 protein: CATSRDKGGVDPYEQYF

D gene: TRBD2
clone size: few
V gene: TRBV5-1
CDR3 length: 15
J gene: TRBJ2-7
CDR3 DNA: TGCGCCAGCAGCTTGGCGGGCGGGAGCAATGGCGAGCAGTACTTC
CDR3 protein: CASSLAGGSNGEQYF

D gene: .
clone size: .
V gene: TRBV7-9
CDR3 length: 13
J gene: TRBJ2-3
CDR3 DNA: TGTGCCAGCAGCTTCAGGGGCACAGATACGCAGTATTTT
CDR3 protein: CASSFRGTDTQYF

D gene: .
clone size: .
V gene: TRBV6-5
CDR3 length: 13
J gene: TRBJ2-2
CDR3 DNA: TGTGCCAGCAGTCGGGACTGGGTCGGGGAGCTGTTTTTT
CDR3 protein: CASSRDWVGELFF

D gene: .
clone size: .
V gene: TRBV25-1
CDR3 length: 12
J gene: TRBJ2-7
CDR3 DNA: TGTGCCAGCAGTGTCCCGGGGGACGAGCAGTACTTC
CDR3 protein: CASSVPGDEQYF

D gene: .
clone size: .
V gene: TRBV28
CDR3 length: 17
J gene: TRBJ1-2
CDR3 DNA: TGTGCCAGCACCATCGGCGGGCAGGGGCAAACTAACTATGGCTACACCTTC
CDR3 protein: CASTIGGQGQTNYGYTF

D gene: .
clone size: .
V gene: TRBV7-8
CDR3 length: 14
J gene: TRBJ2-7
CDR3 DNA: TGTGCCAGCAGCTCACTGACTAATAGCTACGAGCAGTACTTC
CDR3 protein: CASSSLTNSYEQYF

D gene: TRBD1
clone size: .
V gene: TRBV18
CDR3 length: 14
J gene: TRBJ2-7
CDR3 DNA: TGTGCCAGCTCACCCTCGACAGGGGAGAGCGAGCAGTACTTC
CDR3 protein: CASSPSTGESEQYF

D gene: TRBD2
clone size: .
V gene: TRBV4-1
CDR3 length: 16
J gene: TRBJ2-7
CDR3 DNA: TGCGCCAGCAGCCAAGAAAGGCGGGAGGGCTCCTACGAGCAGTACTTC
CDR3 protein: CASSQERREGSYEQYF

D gene: TRBD2
clone size: .
V gene: TRBV5-6
CDR3 length: 15
J gene: TRBJ2-7
CDR3 DNA: TGTGCCAGCAGTCAAACTAGCGGACTCTCCTACGAGCAGTACTTC
CDR3 protein: CASSQTSGLSYEQYF

D gene: TRBD1
clone size: .
V gene: TRBV4-2
CDR3 length: 15
J gene: TRBJ2-2
CDR3 DNA: TGTGCCAGCAGCCAAGACCGGGACAGGCCCGGGGAGCTGTTTTTT
CDR3 protein: CASSQDRDRPGELFF

D gene: TRBD2
clone size: .
V gene: TRBV28
CDR3 length: 15
J gene: TRBJ2-1
CDR3 DNA: TGTGCCAGCAGTCCAGCCGGGACTAGTTACGATGAGCAGTTCTTC
CDR3 protein: CASSPAGTSYDEQFF

D gene: TRBD1
clone size: .
V gene: TRBV4-1
CDR3 length: 14
J gene: TRBJ1-4
CDR3 DNA: TGCGCCAGCAGCCAAGGGGGACAGGGAGAAAAACTGTTTTTT
CDR3 protein: CASSQGGQGEKLFF

D gene: .
clone size: .
V gene: TRBV7-9
CDR3 length: 15
J gene: TRBJ2-2
CDR3 DNA: TGTGCCAGCAGCAGAATCACAGGGACAATCGGGGAGCTGTTTTTT
CDR3 protein: CASSRITGTIGELFF

D gene: .
clone size: few
V gene: TRBV5-6
CDR3 length: 11
J gene: TRBJ2-5
CDR3 DNA: TGTGCCAGCAGCTCCGGACAAAGCCAGTACTTC
CDR3 protein: CASSSGQSQYF